This is a list of T cell receptor beta chains from one sample in a study of T cell responses to AZD1222 COVID-19 vaccine. Repertoires were generated with immunoSEQ multiplex PCR, while TCRdb's copy carries only in-frame clones and drops some. Of tens of thousands of clones in the sample, about 92% were seen once. The sequenced sample was peripheral blood, obtained 28 days after the second AZD1222 dose. The receptors come from an adult who received the AZD1222 COVID-19 vaccine. Both conserved end residues are part of each CDR3. The D gene is left open where the match is weak. The size field is filled for only some rows; it gives once, few, many or a size class.

v_call: TRBV27; clone_size: -; j_call: TRBJ2-3; cdr3_length: 20; d_call: TRBD1; cdr3_aa: CASSPLMASPGQTRTDTQYF; cdr3_nt: TGTGCCAGCAGCCCGCTTATGGCCTCCCCGGGACAGACCCGCACAGATACGCAGTATTTT
v_call: TRBV11-1; clone_size: -; j_call: TRBJ2-1; cdr3_length: 16; d_call: -; cdr3_aa: CASSFTGGVSYNEQFF; cdr3_nt: TGTGCCAGCAGCTTCACTGGCGGGGTTTCCTACAATGAGCAGTTCTTC
v_call: TRBV11-2; clone_size: -; j_call: TRBJ1-2; cdr3_length: 13; d_call: -; cdr3_aa: CASSPDNHYGYTF; cdr3_nt: TGTGCCAGCAGCCCGGACAACCACTATGGCTACACCTTC
v_call: TRBV18; clone_size: -; j_call: TRBJ1-1; cdr3_length: 12; d_call: TRBD1; cdr3_aa: CASSLQGTEAFF; cdr3_nt: TGTGCCAGCTCACTACAGGGGACTGAAGCTTTCTTT
v_call: TRBV19; clone_size: -; j_call: TRBJ1-1; cdr3_length: 14; d_call: -; cdr3_aa: CASSSVGRNTEAFF; cdr3_nt: TGTGCCAGTAGTTCCGTGGGAAGGAACACTGAAGCTTTCTTT
v_call: TRBV7-9; clone_size: -; j_call: TRBJ1-3; cdr3_length: 16; d_call: -; cdr3_aa: CASSLNSIRSGNTIYF; cdr3_nt: TGTGCCAGCAGTCTAAATTCGATCCGCTCTGGAAACACCATATATTTT
v_call: TRBV6-1; clone_size: -; j_call: TRBJ2-7; cdr3_length: 16; d_call: -; cdr3_aa: CASSEVIRQQTYEQYF; cdr3_nt: TGTGCCAGCAGTGAAGTTATCCGTCAGCAAACCTACGAGCAGTACTTC
v_call: TRBV10-1; clone_size: -; j_call: TRBJ2-7; cdr3_length: 16; d_call: -; cdr3_aa: CASSDSAGSSSYEQYF; cdr3_nt: TGCGCCAGCAGTGACTCGGCAGGGTCGAGCTCCTACGAGCAGTACTTC
v_call: TRBV28; clone_size: -; j_call: TRBJ2-3; cdr3_length: 14; d_call: -; cdr3_aa: CASSPPGLHDTQYF; cdr3_nt: TGTGCCAGCAGTCCACCGGGACTGCATGATACGCAGTATTTT
v_call: TRBV5-1; clone_size: -; j_call: TRBJ1-1; cdr3_length: 14; d_call: TRBD1; cdr3_aa: CASSPLTGGREAFF; cdr3_nt: TGCGCCAGCAGCCCCCTGACAGGGGGCCGTGAAGCTTTCTTT
v_call: TRBV10-3; clone_size: -; j_call: TRBJ2-1; cdr3_length: 16; d_call: TRBD2; cdr3_aa: CAIRQRGTSGDNEQFF; cdr3_nt: TGTGCCATCAGACAAAGGGGGACTAGCGGGGACAATGAGCAGTTCTTC
v_call: TRBV2; clone_size: -; j_call: TRBJ1-2; cdr3_length: 13; d_call: -; cdr3_aa: CASSQGQNYGYTF; cdr3_nt: TGTGCCAGCAGCCAGGGTCAGAACTATGGCTACACCTTC
v_call: TRBV10-3; clone_size: -; j_call: TRBJ1-6; cdr3_length: 14; d_call: -; cdr3_aa: CAIRNREADSPLHF; cdr3_nt: TGTGCCATCAGGAACAGGGAAGCGGATTCACCCCTCCACTTT
v_call: TRBV28; clone_size: once; j_call: TRBJ1-4; cdr3_length: 17; d_call: TRBD1; cdr3_aa: CASSLPGTGGTGEKLFF; cdr3_nt: TGTGCCAGCAGCTTACCTGGGACAGGGGGAACAGGGGAAAAACTGTTTTTT
v_call: TRBV30; clone_size: once; j_call: TRBJ1-1; cdr3_length: 12; d_call: -; cdr3_aa: CACSNSDTEAFF; cdr3_nt: TGTGCCTGTTCGAACAGCGACACTGAAGCTTTCTTT
v_call: TRBV10-3; clone_size: -; j_call: TRBJ1-3; cdr3_length: 13; d_call: -; cdr3_aa: CAIMGSTGNTIYF; cdr3_nt: TGTGCCATCATGGGGTCCACTGGAAACACCATATATTTT